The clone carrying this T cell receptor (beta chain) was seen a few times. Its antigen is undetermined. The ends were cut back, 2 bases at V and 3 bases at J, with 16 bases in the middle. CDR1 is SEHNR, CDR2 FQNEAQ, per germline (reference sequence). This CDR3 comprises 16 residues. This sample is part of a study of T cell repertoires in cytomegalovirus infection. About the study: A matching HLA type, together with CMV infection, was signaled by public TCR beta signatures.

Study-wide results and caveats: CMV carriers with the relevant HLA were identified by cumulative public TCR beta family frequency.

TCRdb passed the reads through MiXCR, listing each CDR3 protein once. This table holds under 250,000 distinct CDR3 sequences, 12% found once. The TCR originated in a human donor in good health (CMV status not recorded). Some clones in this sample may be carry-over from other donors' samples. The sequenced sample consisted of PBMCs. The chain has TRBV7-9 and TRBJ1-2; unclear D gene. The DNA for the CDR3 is TGTGCCAGCAGCTTATTCCCCAAGGACCAGGACTATGGCTACACCTTC. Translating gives CASSLFPKDQDYGYTF.